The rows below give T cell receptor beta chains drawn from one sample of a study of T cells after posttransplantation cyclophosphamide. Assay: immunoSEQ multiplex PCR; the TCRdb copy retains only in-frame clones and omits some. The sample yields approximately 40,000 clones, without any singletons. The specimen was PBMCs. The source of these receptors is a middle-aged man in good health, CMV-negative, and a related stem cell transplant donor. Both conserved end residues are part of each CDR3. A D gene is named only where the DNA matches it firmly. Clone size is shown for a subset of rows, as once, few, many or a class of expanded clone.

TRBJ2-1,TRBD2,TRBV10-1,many,CASSEERGGLFEQFF,TGCGCCAGCAGTGAAGAGCGGGGGGGCCTGTTTGAGCAGTTCTTC
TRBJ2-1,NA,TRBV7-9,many,CASSLDDRRANEQFF,TGTGCCAGCAGCCTAGATGATAGGCGGGCCAATGAGCAGTTCTTC
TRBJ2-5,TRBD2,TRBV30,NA,CAWSPTGGETQYF,TGTGCCTGGAGTCCCACCGGGGGGGAGACCCAGTACTTC
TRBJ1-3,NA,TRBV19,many,CASSISRDSGNTIYF,TGTGCCAGTAGTATATCCAGGGACTCTGGAAACACCATATATTTT
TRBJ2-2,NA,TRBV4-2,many,CASSPPLHGELFF,TGTGCCAGCAGCCCTCCTTTACACGGGGAGCTGTTTTTT
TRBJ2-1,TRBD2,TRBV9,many,CASSPRLAGVNNEQFF,TGTGCCAGCAGCCCCAGACTAGCGGGAGTTAACAATGAGCAGTTCTTC
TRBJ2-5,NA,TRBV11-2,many,CASSLERETQYF,TGTGCCAGCAGCTTAGAGAGGGAGACCCAGTACTTC
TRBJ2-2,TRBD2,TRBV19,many,CASSEAGGNTGELFF,TGTGCCAGTAGTGAGGCGGGGGGGAACACCGGGGAGCTGTTTTTT
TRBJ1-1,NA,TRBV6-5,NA,CASSKPSTGAGAFF,TGTGCCAGCAGTAAACCTTCGACTGGTGCGGGGGCTTTCTTT
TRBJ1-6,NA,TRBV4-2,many,CASSQESSSSYNSPLHF,TGTGCCAGCAGCCAAGAATCATCGAGCTCCTATAATTCACCCCTCCACTTT
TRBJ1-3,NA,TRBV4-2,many,CASSQVSNTIYF,TGTGCCAGCAGCCAAGTTAGCAACACCATATATTTT
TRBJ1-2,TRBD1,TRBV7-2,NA,CASSSLQGLVGYTF,TGTGCCAGCAGCTCGTTACAGGGGTTGGTTGGCTACACCTTC
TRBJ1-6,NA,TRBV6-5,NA,CASRTSRNSPLHF,TGTGCCAGCAGAACATCACGTAATTCACCCCTCCACTTT
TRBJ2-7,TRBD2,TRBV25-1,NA,CASNNAGAGGEQYF,TGTGCCAGCAACAATGCGGGAGCTGGTGGCGAGCAGTACTTC
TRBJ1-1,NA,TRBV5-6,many,CASSLVGRDEAFF,TGTGCCAGCAGCTTGGTTGGACGGGATGAAGCTTTCTTT
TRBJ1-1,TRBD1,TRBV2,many,CASSSGQENTEAFF,TGTGCCAGCAGTTCGGGACAGGAGAACACTGAAGCTTTCTTT
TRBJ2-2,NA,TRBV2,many,CASSEYSGRNTGELFF,TGTGCCAGCAGTGAATACTCGGGGAGAAACACCGGGGAGCTGTTTTTT
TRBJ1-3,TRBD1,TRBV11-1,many,CASRGQASGNTIYF,TGTGCCAGCAGGGGACAGGCTTCTGGAAACACCATATATTTT
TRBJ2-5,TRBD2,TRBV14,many,CASSRLGGVQETQYF,TGTGCCAGCAGCCGTCTCGGGGGGGTCCAAGAGACCCAGTACTTC
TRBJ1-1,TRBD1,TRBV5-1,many,CASSSEGGLNTEAFF,TGCGCCAGCAGCAGTGAAGGGGGCCTGAACACTGAAGCTTTCTTT
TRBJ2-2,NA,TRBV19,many,CASRSAGPTGELFF,TGTGCCAGTAGGTCAGCAGGCCCCACCGGGGAGCTGTTTTTT
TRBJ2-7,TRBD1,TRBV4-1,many,CASSQAGQGAYEQYF,TGCGCCAGCAGCCAAGCGGGACAGGGGGCCTACGAGCAGTACTTC
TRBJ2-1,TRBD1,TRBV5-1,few,CASSSDRATYNEQFF,TGCGCCAGCAGCTCGGACAGGGCGACCTACAATGAGCAGTTCTTC
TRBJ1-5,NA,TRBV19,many,CASSIEAPNQPQHF,TGTGCCAGTAGTATAGAAGCTCCCAATCAGCCCCAGCATTTT
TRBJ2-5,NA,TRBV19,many,CASKRVGALLGETQYF,TGTGCCAGTAAGAGGGTGGGAGCTTTACTAGGAGAGACCCAGTACTTC
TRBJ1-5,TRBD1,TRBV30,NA,CAWSVTGDSFSNQPQHF,TGTGCCTGGAGTGTGACAGGGGATTCGTTTAGCAATCAGCCCCAGCATTTT
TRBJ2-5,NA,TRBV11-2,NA,CASSKKGGEETQYF,TGTGCCAGCAGCAAGAAGGGGGGGGAGGAGACCCAGTACTTC
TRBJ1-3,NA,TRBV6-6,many,CASSYSSSGNTIYF,TGTGCCAGCAGTTACTCCAGCTCTGGAAACACCATATATTTT
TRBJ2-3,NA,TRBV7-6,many,CASSFRGSSTDTQYF,TGTGCCAGCAGCTTCAGGGGCTCTAGCACAGATACGCAGTATTTT
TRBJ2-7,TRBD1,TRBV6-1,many,CASSALTGVGYEQYF,TGTGCCAGCAGTGCATTAACAGGGGTTGGGTACGAGCAGTACTTC
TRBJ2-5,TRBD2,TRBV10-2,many,CASSESRSGGSQETQYF,TGCGCCAGCAGTGAGTCGAGAAGCGGGGGGTCTCAAGAGACCCAGTACTTC
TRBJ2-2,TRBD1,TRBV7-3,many,CASSPGQVNTGELFF,TGTGCCAGCAGCCCGGGACAGGTTAACACCGGGGAGCTGTTTTTT
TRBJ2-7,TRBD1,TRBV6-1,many,CASKSGTGMSYEQYF,TGTGCCTCAAAGAGCGGGACAGGGATGTCCTACGAGCAGTACTTC
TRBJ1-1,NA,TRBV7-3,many,CASSLKGGRTERRDTEAFF,TGTGCCAGCAGCTTAAAAGGCGGACGGACAGAACGAAGGGACACTGAAGCTTTCTTT
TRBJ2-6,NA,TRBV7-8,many,CASSLLTDRRSGANVLTF,TGTGCCAGCAGCTTATTGACCGACAGACGCTCTGGGGCCAACGTCCTGACTTTC
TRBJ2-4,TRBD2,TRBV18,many,CASSPPGRDIAKNIQYF,TGTGCCAGCTCACCGCCAGGGAGGGATATAGCCAAAAACATTCAGTACTTC
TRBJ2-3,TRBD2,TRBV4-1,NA,CASSHVPGLAGGSTDTQYF,TGCGCCAGCAGCCATGTTCCGGGACTAGCGGGGGGTAGCACAGATACGCAGTATTTT
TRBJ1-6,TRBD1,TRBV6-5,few,CASSSGDSYNSPLHF,TGTGCCAGCAGCTCTGGGGACAGTTATAATTCACCCCTCCACTTT
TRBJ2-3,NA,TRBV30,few,CAWRANTDTQYF,TGTGCCTGGAGGGCCAACACGGATACGCAGTATTTT
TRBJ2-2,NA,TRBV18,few,CASSPLPTGYSGELFF,TGTGCCAGCTCACCCCTCCCGACGGGGTATTCCGGGGAGCTGTTTTTT
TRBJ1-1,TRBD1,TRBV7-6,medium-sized,CASSLGGTDYTEAFF,TGTGCCAGCAGCTTAGGCGGGACAGATTACACTGAAGCTTTCTTT
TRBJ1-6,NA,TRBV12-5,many,CASGPGQRHSPLHF,TGTGCTAGTGGTCCGGGACAAAGGCATTCACCCCTCCACTTT